Given below is one T cell receptor beta chain in context. This clone has only a few counts. Its specific antigen is unknown. Per-base qualities were not stored, and no clone one base away is much larger. Each collaborating institution followed its own protocols to collect whole blood in K2EDTA tubes. For TCRbeta analysis, collaborators shipped samples in one of three forms: frozen whole blood, isolated PBMCs, or DNA extracted from either of those sample types. This record comes from a study of blood T cell repertoires in COVID-19 (TCRdb year 2020). A note on the overall study: Samples covering the acute and convalescent phases of COVID-19 were provided by collaborators in the United States, Italy and Spain. Where available, HLA class I and class II types were taken from metadata supplied by the sample provider and were not determined by assay-based typing. The samples were drawn from the first 160 participants of the ongoing ImmuneRACE study and from roughly 1,300 subjects provided by 6 global collaborators. The material from the prospective study consisted of cDNA or gDNA derived from T cells, B-cell-depleted T cells, or PBMCs. The sample metadata nearly always contained a de-identified subject ID, COVID-19 status, age in years and sex. Subjects who had been exposed to COVID-19, were actively infected with it, or had recovered from it provided the deeply sampled blood TCRbeta repertoires that made up the dataset. The repertoires were made available in a free public database intended to serve as a resource for research on the immune response to SARS-CoV-2. Results the study describes overall, beyond this receptor: How much clinical and demographic metadata was included differed by source and by participant, and the metadata was provided uncurated.

For CDR1 and CDR2, the germline V gene (reference sequence) lists LGHDT and YNNKEL. Trimming takes 4 bases off V and 2 bases off J; junction bases not matched to a gene: 6. The CDR3 spans 17 residues, from the cysteine through the phenylalanine. This entry keeps only the CDR3 DNA: 51 bases, framed from base 1. The immunoSEQ Assay, a bias-controlled multiplex PCR, was used to amplify TCRbeta CDR3 regions from genomic DNA. In the paper's pipeline: Nucleated cell counts per sample were estimated from amplification of reference gene primers within the assay. To quantify the absolute abundance of each unique TCRbeta CDR3 rearrangement, sequence reads were collapsed and filtered. Productive Simpson clonality was computed per sample as the square root of Simpson's diversity index over productive rearrangements. This is the immuneACCESS table as TCRdb keeps it, with only in-frame sequences that have V and J called. A part of the clones is gone; compared with another copy, unresolved V genes explain less than half, and the rest is unexplained. V, J and clone size are those of that table, while D and trimming were read from the DNA. In all, the sample holds nearly 55,000 clones, and about three quarters of those were seen once. Of the sample, more than 12% is held by the ten largest clones.

Sequenced sample: peripheral blood. The chain is assembled from TRBV3-1 (or the pseudogene TRBV3-2) and TRBJ2-2, with 11 middle bases fitting TRBD2. The receptor was isolated from a human donor with active or convalescent COVID-19. The donor label of this sample is uncertain. The bases read TGTGCCAGCAGCCCCAACCTAGCGGGGGGAAACACCGGGGAGCTGTTTTTT. The resulting protein is CASSPNLAGGNTGELFF.